This paragraph reports one TCR beta chain. The antigen is not known. The data stem from a study of cytomegalovirus exposure and HLA in healthy donors. General study points: An analysis was carried out later, and it reportedly showed fewer N-insertions in an Asian-associated ancestry cluster than the approximately 710-donor mean. The authors enumerated under 200 TCR beta chains as linked to cytomegalovirus. A later analysis showed that HLA-associated TCR beta chains had undergone more clonal expansion than equally common others. A later analysis found most CMV-associated TCR beta chains apparently HLA-restricted.

A multiplex PCR was run with 60 Vbeta primers and 13 Jbeta primers. Measured with immunoSEQ multiplex PCR; TCRdb has only the in-frame clones, and not every one. The sample contains roughly 230,000 clones, around 90% of which appear only once. CDR1 MGHRA and CDR2 YSYEKL come from the germline V gene. Deletions cut 0 bases from V and 10 bases from J, with 18 bases between. The CDR3 has 16 residues. Sequences were obtained from PBMCs. The TCR was taken from a girl aged 2-15 years in good health and CMV-seronegative. The genes are TRBV4-1 and TRBJ1-4; possible D gene TRBD1, 5 bases. The CDR3 sequence is CASSQDWGQWGGKLFF. As DNA, the CDR3 is TGCGCCAGCAGCCAAGATTGGGGTCAATGGGGCGGAAAACTGTTTTTT.